This note documents a single TCR beta chain sequence. The CDR3 runs 17 residues. Trimming took off 3 bases at V and 4 bases at J, with 19 bases between the two ends. Germline CDR1 reads LGHNA; CDR2 reads YSLEER. These data originate in a study of response to subunit inactivated influenza vaccine. Via MiXCR, TCRdb re-called the RT-PCR reads, giving one row per CDR3 protein. The sample includes 500,000 to 600,000 distinct CDR3 sequences, more than 15% of them seen just once. V gene TRBV4-3 combines with J gene TRBJ2-1, with D possibly being TRBD2 (6 bases). This receptor was identified in a man aged 50-75 years who received an inactivated influenza vaccine. The input for sequencing was CD4+ T cells sorted from PBMCs, taken roughly 24 months after vaccination. DNA of the CDR3: TGCGCCAGCAGCCAGCTTGGGGCGGGGAGTGGGTACAATGAGCAGTTCTTC. Residues: CASSQLGAGSGYNEQFF.